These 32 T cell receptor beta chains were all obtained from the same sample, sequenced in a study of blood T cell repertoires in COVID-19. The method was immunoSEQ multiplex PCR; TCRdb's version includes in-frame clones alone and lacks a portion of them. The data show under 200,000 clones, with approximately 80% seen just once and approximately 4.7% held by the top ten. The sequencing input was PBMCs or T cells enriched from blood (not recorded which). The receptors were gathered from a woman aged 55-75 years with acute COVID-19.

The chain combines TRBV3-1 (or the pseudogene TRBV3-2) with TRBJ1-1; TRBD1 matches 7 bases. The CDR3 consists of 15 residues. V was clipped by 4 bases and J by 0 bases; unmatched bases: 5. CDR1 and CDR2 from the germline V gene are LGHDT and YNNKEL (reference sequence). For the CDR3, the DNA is TGTGCCAGCAGCCCTCACAGGGGCATGAACACTGAAGCTTTCTTT. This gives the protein CASSPHRGMNTEAFF.

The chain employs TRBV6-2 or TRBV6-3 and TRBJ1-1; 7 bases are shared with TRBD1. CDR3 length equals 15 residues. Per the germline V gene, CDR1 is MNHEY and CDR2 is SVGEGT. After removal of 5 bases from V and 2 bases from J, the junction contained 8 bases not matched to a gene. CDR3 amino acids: CASSPRGTPNTEAFF. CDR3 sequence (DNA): TGTGCCAGCAGTCCCAGGGGGACTCCTAACACTGAAGCTTTCTTT.

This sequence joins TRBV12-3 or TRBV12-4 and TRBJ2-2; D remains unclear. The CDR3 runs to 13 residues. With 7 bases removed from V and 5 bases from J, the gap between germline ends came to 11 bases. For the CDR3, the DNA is TGTGCCAGCACTCCGGTCTTAACCGGGGAGCTGTTTTTT. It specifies CASTPVLTGELFF.

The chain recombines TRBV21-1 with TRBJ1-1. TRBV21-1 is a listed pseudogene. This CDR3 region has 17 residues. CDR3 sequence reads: CASSIGVSGQLNTEAFF. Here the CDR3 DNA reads TGTGCCAGCAGCATCGGGGTAAGCGGGCAGTTGAACACTGAAGCTTTCTTT.

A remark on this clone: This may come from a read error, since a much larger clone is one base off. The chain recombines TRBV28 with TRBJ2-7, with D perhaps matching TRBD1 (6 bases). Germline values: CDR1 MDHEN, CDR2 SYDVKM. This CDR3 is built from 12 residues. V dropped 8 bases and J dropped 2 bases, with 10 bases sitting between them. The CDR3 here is CASGGRTYEQYV. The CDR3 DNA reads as TGTGCCAGCGGGGGCAGGACCTACGAGCAGTACGTC.

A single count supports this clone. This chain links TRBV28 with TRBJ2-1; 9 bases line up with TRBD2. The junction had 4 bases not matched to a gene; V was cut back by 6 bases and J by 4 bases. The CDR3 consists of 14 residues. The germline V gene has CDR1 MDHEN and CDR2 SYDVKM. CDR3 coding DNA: TGTGCCAGCAGCTTCAGCGGGGGGTACAATGAGCAGTTCTTC. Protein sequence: CASSFSGGYNEQFF.

The CDR3 DNA reads as TGTGCCTGGAGTGTAATGGACAGGGACTACAATGAGCAGTTCTTC. Its protein is CAWSVMDRDYNEQFF. This chain links TRBV30 with TRBJ2-1; 8 bases align to TRBD1. The germline gives CDR1 GTSNPN, CDR2 SVGIG (reference sequence). J gave up 3 bases and V 0 bases, and 4 bases lay outside the gene matches. The CDR3 covers 15 residues.

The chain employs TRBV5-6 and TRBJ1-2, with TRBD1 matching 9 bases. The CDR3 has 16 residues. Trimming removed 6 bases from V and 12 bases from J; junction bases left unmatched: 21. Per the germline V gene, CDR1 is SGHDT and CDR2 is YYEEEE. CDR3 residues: CASNIYPGQGPYVDTF. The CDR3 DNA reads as TGTGCCAGCAACATCTACCCGGGACAGGGCCCCTATGTAGACACCTTC.

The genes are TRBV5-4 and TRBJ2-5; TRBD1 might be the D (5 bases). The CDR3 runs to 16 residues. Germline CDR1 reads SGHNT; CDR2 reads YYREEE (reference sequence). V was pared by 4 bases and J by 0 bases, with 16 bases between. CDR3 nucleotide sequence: TGTGCCAGCAGCCCCCGACAGCTGACGTACCAAGAGACCCAGTACTTC. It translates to CASSPRQLTYQETQYF.

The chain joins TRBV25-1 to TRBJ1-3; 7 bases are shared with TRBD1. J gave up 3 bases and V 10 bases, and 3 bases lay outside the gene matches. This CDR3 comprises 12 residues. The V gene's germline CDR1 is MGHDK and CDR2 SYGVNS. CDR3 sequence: CATRTGGNTIYF. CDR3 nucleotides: TGTGCCACCCGGACAGGTGGAAACACCATATATTTT.

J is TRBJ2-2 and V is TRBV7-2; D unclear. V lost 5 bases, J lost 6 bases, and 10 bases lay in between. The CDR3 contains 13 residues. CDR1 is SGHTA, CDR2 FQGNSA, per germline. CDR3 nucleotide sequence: TGTGCCAGCAGCCCCTCTAAGTCCGGGGAGCTGTTTTTT. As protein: CASSPSKSGELFF.

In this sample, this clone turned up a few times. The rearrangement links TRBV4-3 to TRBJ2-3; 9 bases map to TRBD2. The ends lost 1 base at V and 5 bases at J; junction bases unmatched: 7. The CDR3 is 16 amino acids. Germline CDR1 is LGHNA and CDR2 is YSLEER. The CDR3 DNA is TGCGCCAGCAGCCAAGTTGGCGGGGGGGCAGAAGATACGCAGTATTTT. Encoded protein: CASSQVGGGAEDTQYF.

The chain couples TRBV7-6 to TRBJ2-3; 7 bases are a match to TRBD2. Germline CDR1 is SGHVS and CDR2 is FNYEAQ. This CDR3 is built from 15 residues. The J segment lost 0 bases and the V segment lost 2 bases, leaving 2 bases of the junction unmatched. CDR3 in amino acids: CASSLTAGSTDTQYF. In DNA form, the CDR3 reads TGTGCCAGCAGCTTAACAGCGGGGAGCACAGATACGCAGTATTTT. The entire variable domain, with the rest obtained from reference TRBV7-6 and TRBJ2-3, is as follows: GAGVSQSPRYKVTKRGQDVALRCDPISGHVSLYWYRQALGQGPEFLTYFNYEAQQDKSGLPNDRFSAERPEGSISTLTIQRTEQRDSAMYRCASSLTAGSTDTQYFGPGTRLTVL.

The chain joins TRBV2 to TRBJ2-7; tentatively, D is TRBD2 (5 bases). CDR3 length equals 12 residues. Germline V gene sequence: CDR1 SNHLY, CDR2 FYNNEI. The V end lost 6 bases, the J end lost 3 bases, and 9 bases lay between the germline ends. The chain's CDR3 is CASRGSYYEQYF. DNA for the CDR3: TGTGCCAGCAGGGGGAGTTACTACGAGCAGTACTTC.

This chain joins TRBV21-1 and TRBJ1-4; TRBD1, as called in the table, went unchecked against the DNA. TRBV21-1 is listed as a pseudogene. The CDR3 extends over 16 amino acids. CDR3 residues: CASSKEHRGPWEKLFF. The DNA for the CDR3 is TGTGCCAGCAGCAAAGAACACAGGGGGCCGTGGGAAAAACTGTTTTTT.

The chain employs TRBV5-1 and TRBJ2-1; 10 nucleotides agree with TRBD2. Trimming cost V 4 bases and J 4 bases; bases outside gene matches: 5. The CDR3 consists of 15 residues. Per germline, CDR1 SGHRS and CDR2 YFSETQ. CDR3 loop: CASSPGLADYNEQFF. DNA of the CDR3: TGCGCCAGCAGCCCCGGACTAGCGGATTACAATGAGCAGTTCTTC.

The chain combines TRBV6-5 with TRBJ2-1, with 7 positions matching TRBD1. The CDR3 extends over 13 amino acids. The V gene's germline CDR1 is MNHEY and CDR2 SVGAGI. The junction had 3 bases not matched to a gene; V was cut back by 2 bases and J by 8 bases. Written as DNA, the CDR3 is TGTGCCAGCAGTTACGACAGGGTGTATGAGCAGTTCTTC. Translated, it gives CASSYDRVYEQFF.

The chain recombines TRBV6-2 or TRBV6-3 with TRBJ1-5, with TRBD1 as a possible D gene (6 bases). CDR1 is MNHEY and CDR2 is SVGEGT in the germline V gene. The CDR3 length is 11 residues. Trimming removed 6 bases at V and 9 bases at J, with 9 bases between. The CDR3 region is CASSQTGPQHF. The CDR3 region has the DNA TGTGCCAGCAGCCAGACAGGGCCCCAGCATTTT.

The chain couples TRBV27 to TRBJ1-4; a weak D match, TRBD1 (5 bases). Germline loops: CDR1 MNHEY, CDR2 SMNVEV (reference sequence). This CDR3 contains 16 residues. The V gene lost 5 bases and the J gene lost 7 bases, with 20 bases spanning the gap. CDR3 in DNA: TGTGCCAGCAGTCTTCTCGGGGGGGTTTACGGTGAAAAACTGTTTTTT. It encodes CASSLLGGVYGEKLFF.

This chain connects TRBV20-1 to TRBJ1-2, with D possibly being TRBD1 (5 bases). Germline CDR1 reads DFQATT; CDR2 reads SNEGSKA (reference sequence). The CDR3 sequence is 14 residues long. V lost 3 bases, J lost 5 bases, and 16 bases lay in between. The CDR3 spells CSASPGLIGYGYTF. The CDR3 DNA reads TGCAGTGCTAGTCCAGGGCTAATAGGATATGGCTACACCTTC.

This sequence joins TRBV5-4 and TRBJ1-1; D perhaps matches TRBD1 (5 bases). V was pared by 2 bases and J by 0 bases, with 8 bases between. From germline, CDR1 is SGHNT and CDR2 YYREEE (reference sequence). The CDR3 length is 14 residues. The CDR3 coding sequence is TGTGCCAGCAGCTTCGACAGCATGAACACTGAAGCTTTCTTT. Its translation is CASSFDSMNTEAFF.

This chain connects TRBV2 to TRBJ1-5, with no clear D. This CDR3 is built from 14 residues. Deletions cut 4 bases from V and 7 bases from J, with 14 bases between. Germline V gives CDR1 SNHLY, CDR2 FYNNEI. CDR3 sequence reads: CASSGEGPGQPQHF. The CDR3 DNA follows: TGTGCCAGCAGTGGGGAAGGGCCGGGGCAGCCCCAGCATTTT.

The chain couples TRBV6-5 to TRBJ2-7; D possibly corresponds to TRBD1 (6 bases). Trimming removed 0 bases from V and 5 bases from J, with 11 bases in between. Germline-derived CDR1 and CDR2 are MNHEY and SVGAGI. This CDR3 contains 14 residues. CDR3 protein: CASSYSQGIHEQYF. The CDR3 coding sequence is TGTGCCAGCAGTTACTCCCAGGGGATACACGAGCAGTACTTC.

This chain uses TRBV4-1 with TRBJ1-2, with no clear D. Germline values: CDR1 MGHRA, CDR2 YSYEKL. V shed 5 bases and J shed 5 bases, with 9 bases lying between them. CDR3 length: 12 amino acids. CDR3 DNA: TGCGCCAGCAGCTCTATTATTTATGGCTACACCTTC. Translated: CASSSIIYGYTF.

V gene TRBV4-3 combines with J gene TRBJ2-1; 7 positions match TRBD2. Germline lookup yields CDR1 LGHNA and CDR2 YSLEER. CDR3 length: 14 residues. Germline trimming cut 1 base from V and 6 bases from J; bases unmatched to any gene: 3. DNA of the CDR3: TGCGCCAGCAGCCAAGCTGGGACTATCAATGAGCAGTTCTTC. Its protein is CASSQAGTINEQFF.

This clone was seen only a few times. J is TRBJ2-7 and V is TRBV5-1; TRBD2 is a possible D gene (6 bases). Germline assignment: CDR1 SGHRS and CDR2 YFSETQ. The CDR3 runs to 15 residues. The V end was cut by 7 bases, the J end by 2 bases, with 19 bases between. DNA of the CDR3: TGCGCCAGCTCCCAACTGAGCGGGCCTGCCTACGAGCAGTACTTC. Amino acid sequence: CASSQLSGPAYEQYF. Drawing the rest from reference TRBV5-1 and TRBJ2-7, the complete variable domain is KAGVTQTPRYLIKTRGQQVTLSCSPISGHRSVSWYQQTPGQGLQFLFEYFSETQRNKGNFPGRFSGRQFSNSRSEMNVSTLELGDSALYLCASSQLSGPAYEQYFGPGTRLTVT.

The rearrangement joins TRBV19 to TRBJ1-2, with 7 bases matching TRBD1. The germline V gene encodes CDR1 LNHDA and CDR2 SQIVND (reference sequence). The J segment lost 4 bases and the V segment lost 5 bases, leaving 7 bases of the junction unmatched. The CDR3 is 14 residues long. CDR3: CASSATGTAYGYTF. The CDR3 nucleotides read TGTGCCAGTAGTGCAACCGGGACAGCCTATGGCTACACCTTC.

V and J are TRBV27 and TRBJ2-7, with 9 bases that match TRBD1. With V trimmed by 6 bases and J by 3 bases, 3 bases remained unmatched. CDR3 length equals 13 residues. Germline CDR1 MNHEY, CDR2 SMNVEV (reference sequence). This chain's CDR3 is CASSVDRGYEQYF. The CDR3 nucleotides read TGTGCCAGCAGCGTGGACAGGGGCTACGAGCAGTACTTC.

This chain's CDR3 is CASSSGDGVETQYF. In DNA, the CDR3 is TGTGCCAGCAGCTCGGGGGACGGGGTAGAGACCCAGTACTTC. The gene calls are TRBV11-2 and TRBJ2-5, with D possibly TRBD2 on 6 matching bases. The germline V gene has CDR1 SGHAT and CDR2 FQNNGV. Trimming cost V 4 bases and J 4 bases, with 13 bases left between them. This CDR3 contains 14 residues.

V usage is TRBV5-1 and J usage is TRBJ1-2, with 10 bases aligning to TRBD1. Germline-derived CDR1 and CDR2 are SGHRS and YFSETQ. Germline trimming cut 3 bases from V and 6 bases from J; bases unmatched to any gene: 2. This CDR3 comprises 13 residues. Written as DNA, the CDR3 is TGCGCCAGCAGCTCGGGACAGGGGAATGGCTACACCTTC. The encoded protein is CASSSGQGNGYTF.

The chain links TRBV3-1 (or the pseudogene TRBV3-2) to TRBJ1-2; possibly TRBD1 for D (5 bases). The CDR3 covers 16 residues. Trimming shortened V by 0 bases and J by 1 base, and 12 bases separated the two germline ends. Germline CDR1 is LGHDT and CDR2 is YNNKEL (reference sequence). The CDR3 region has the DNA TGTGCCAGCAGCCAAGAGAGATGGGGGGTTAACTATGGCTACACCTTC. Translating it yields CASSQERWGVNYGYTF.

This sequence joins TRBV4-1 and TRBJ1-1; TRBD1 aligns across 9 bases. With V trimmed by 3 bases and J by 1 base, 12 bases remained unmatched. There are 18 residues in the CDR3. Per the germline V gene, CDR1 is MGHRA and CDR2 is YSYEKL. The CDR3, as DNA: TGCGCCAGCAGCCACCGAGGACAGGGGAAACCTGGGAACACTGAAGCTTTCTTT. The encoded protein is CASSHRGQGKPGNTEAFF.